This is a list of T cell receptor beta chains from one sample in a study of blood T cell repertoires in COVID-19. Using immunoSEQ multiplex PCR, the repertoire was profiled, and TCRdb retains in-frame clones only, with some absent. The table records 150,000 to 200,000 clones, around 85% of them present only once. The specimen sequenced was peripheral blood. The receptors derive from a man aged 65 to 79 with active or convalescent COVID-19. Each CDR3 is given with its conserved first and last residue. Where a row states a size, it is once, few, many or the class of an expanded clone; other rows omit it.

cdr3_length clone_size j_call v_call cdr3_aa
15 . TRBJ1-5 TRBV29-1 CSVTYGGGHNQPQHF
15 . TRBJ2-5 TRBV7-2 CASRPDRGRGETQYF
13 . TRBJ2-3 TRBV30 CAWSSGNTDTQYF
18 . TRBJ2-2 TRBV7-9 CASSLFIGTGVNTGELFF
16 . TRBJ2-2 TRBV4-3 CASSSLSGRDTGELFF
14 . TRBJ2-3 TRBV7-9 CASTRQGASDTQYF
13 . TRBJ2-1 TRBV12-3/TRBV12-4 CASSRPTSGEQFF
13 . TRBJ1-3 TRBV2 CASSVNRENTIYF
14 . TRBJ2-1 TRBV29-1 CSYAGGPFYNEQFF
14 . TRBJ2-7 TRBV7-2 CASSLGRGDYEQYF
13 . TRBJ2-7 TRBV15 CATSMGTTYEQYF
14 . TRBJ1-2 TRBV6-5 CASSLRDRPAGYTF
17 . TRBJ2-2 TRBV10-3 CAITPGGGTGNTGELFF
15 . TRBJ1-5 TRBV3-1/TRBV3-2 CASSQDSGGNQPQHF
18 once TRBJ2-3 TRBV5-1 CASSLRSGGPGSTDTQYF
14 . TRBJ1-5 TRBV10-2 CASRSGTKNQPQHF
15 . TRBJ2-3 TRBV5-6 CASSLVAGGTDTQYF
15 . TRBJ2-7 TRBV6-7 CASSLSGTGNYEQYF
16 . TRBJ2-2 TRBV3-1/TRBV3-2 CASSQGGGSNTGELFF
18 . TRBJ2-2 TRBV21-1 CASSKVGSGGANTGELFF
15 once TRBJ2-3 TRBV28 CASSPGDRGADTQYF
11 . TRBJ1-4 TRBV29-1 CSVAQYEKLFF
14 . TRBJ1-4 TRBV15 CATSVGQGNEKLFF
18 . TRBJ1-5 TRBV5-6 CASSLFSSPGGVLSPQHF
19 . TRBJ2-4 TRBV4-3 CASSQEFRGGTLAKNIQYF
16 . TRBJ1-2 TRBV9 CASSVAGGGPGYGYTF
12 . TRBJ1-5 TRBV19 CASSAQRQPQHF
16 . TRBJ2-2 TRBV5-1 CASSSSRGENTGELFF
17 . TRBJ1-3 TRBV6-2/TRBV6-3 CASSYSPGGGSGNTIYF